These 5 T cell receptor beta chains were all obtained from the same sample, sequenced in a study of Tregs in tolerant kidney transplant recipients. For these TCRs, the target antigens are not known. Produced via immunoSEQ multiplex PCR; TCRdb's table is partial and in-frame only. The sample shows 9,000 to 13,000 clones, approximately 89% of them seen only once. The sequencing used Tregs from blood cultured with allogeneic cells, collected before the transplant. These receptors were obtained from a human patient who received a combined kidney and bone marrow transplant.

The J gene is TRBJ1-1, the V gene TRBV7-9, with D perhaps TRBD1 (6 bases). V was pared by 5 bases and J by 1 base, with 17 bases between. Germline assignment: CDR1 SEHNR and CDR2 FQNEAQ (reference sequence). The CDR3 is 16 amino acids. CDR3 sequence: CASSLRQVASNTEAFF. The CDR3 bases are TGTGCCAGCAGCCTTAGACAGGTAGCTTCGAACACTGAAGCTTTCTTT.

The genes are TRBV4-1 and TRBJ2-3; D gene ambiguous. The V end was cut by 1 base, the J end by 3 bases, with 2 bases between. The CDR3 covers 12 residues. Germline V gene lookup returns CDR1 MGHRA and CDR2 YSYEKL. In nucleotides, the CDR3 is TGCGCCAGCAGCCAAGTTACAGATACGCAGTATTTT. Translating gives CASSQVTDTQYF.

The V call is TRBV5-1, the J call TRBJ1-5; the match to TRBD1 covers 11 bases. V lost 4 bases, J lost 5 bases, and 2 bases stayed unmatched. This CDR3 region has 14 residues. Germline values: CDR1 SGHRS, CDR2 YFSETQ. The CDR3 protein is CASSRTGGDQPQHF. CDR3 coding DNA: TGCGCCAGCAGCAGGACAGGGGGCGATCAGCCCCAGCATTTT. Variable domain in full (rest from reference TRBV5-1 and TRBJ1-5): KAGVTQTPRYLIKTRGQQVTLSCSPISGHRSVSWYQQTPGQGLQFLFEYFSETQRNKGNFPGRFSGRQFSNSRSEMNVSTLELGDSALYLCASSRTGGDQPQHFGDGTRLSIL.

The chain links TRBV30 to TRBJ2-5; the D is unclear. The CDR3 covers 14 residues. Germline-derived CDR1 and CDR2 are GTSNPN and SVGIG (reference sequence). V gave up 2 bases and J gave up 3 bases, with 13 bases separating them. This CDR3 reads CAWSHLGREETQYF. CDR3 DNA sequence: TGTGCCTGGAGTCACTTAGGTAGGGAAGAGACCCAGTACTTC.

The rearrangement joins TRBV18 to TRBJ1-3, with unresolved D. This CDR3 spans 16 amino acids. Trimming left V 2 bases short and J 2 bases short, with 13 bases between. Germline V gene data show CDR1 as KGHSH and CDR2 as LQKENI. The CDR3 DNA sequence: TGTGCCAGCTCACCATTGGAGCGGGGAACTGGAAACACCATATATTTT. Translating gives CASSPLERGTGNTIYF.